The 21 T cell receptor beta chains reported below all come from one sample, sequenced in a study of OX40 agonist ivuxolimab in advanced cancers. This table comes from immunoSEQ multiplex PCR, and its TCRdb copy is limited to in-frame clones, with some not included. The sample lists 70,000 to 95,000 clones, approximately 94% occurring once. This specimen consisted of CD4+ or CD8+ T cells sorted from blood, obtained in a trial of the OX40 agonist ivuxolimab. These receptor sequences come from an adult with an advanced solid tumor such as melanoma, head and neck, liver or kidney cancer.

This chain connects TRBV28 to TRBJ2-1, with D maybe TRBD2 (6 bases). V was shortened by 3 bases and J by 6 bases, with 12 bases between the two germline ends. Germline CDR1 reads MDHEN; CDR2 reads SYDVKM. The CDR3 is 14 amino acids. CDR3 loop: CASSLEGSGNEQFF. The CDR3 nucleotides read TGTGCCAGCAGTTTGGAGGGATCAGGCAATGAGCAGTTCTTC.

J is TRBJ1-6 and V is TRBV7-9, with D perhaps TRBD1 (6 bases). The CDR3 totals 16 residues. Germline V gene sequence: CDR1 SEHNR, CDR2 FQNEAQ (reference sequence). Trimming shortened V by 0 bases and J by 6 bases, and 12 bases separated the two germline ends. The CDR3 sequence: CASSLAPQGLNSPLHF. The CDR3 DNA reads TGTGCCAGCAGCTTAGCGCCACAGGGCCTTAATTCACCCCTCCACTTT.

J is TRBJ2-7 and V is TRBV11-2; 8 positions agree with TRBD1. Germline assignment: CDR1 SGHAT and CDR2 FQNNGV. Trimming removed 1 base from V and 3 bases from J; junction bases left unmatched: 5. CDR3 size: 15 residues. The CDR3 sequence: CASSLGGDRYYEQYF. The CDR3 nucleotides are TGTGCCAGCAGCTTAGGGGGGGACAGGTACTACGAGCAGTACTTC.

The V and J genes are TRBV7-7 and TRBJ2-1; D remains unclear. V was shortened by 5 bases and J by 0 bases, with 14 bases between the two germline ends. The CDR3 is 16 amino acids. Looked up from germline, CDR1 is SSHAT and CDR2 is FNYEAQ (reference sequence). The CDR3 protein is CASSKQVGISYNEQFF. The CDR3 bases are TGTGCCAGCAGCAAACAAGTGGGGATCTCCTACAATGAGCAGTTCTTC.

This clone was observed once. The CDR3 protein is CATSRVGPNNEQFF. The CDR3 nucleotides are TGTGCCACCAGCAGAGTAGGCCCCAACAATGAGCAGTTCTTC. This rearrangement joins TRBV15 to TRBJ2-1, with D unresolved. Trimming shortened V by 1 base and J by 5 bases, and 9 bases separated the two germline ends. Germline V CDR1 and CDR2: LNHNV, YYDKDF (reference sequence). The CDR3 covers 14 residues.

The V gene is TRBV9, the J gene TRBJ1-1; possible D gene TRBD1, 6 bases. Germline CDR1 and CDR2: SGDLS and YYNGEE. This CDR3 spans 14 amino acids. Trimming removed 4 bases at V and 1 base at J, with 11 bases between. CDR3 bases: TGTGCCAGCAGCTCAGGAGGGGGGAACACTGAAGCTTTCTTT. This encodes CASSSGGGNTEAFF.

Concerning this clone: The same CDR3 can be traced to other DNA sequences in this sample. The CDR3 here is CASSITGSGANVLTF. CDR3 DNA: TGTGCCAGTAGTATAACGGGCTCTGGGGCCAACGTCCTGACTTTC. V usage is TRBV19 and J usage is TRBJ2-6; the D is unclear. The V gene's germline CDR1 is LNHDA and CDR2 SQIVND (reference sequence). CDR3 length: 15 amino acids. The germline V and J ends were trimmed by 2 bases and 0 bases, with 5 bases remaining between them. Supplemented by reference TRBV19 and TRBJ2-6, the full variable domain reads DGGITQSPKYLFRKEGQNVTLSCEQNLNHDAMYWYRQDPGQGLRLIYYSQIVNDFQKGDIAEGYSVSREKKESFPLTVTSAQKNPTAFYLCASSITGSGANVLTFGAGSRLTVL.

J is TRBJ1-2 and V is TRBV27; TRBD1 aligns across 9 bases. The CDR3 length is 14 residues. Germline V lookup: CDR1 MNHEY, CDR2 SMNVEV (reference sequence). Germline trimming cut 6 bases from V and 4 bases from J; bases unmatched to any gene: 6. CDR3 nucleotides: TGTGCCAGCAGCTATATGGGACAGGGCTATGGCTACACCTTC. This codes for CASSYMGQGYGYTF.

The rearrangement uses TRBV7-8 and TRBJ2-7; D call uncertain. The V end was cut by 2 bases, the J end by 6 bases, with 11 bases between. The germline V gene encodes CDR1 SGHVS and CDR2 FQNEAQ. The CDR3 is made up of 13 amino acids. Here the CDR3 reads CASSLLPSSEQYF. As DNA, the CDR3 is TGTGCCAGCAGCTTACTCCCGTCGAGCGAGCAGTACTTC.

The genes are TRBV4-3 and TRBJ2-6; D is unclear. Germline-derived CDR1 and CDR2 are LGHNA and YSLEER. This CDR3 has 16 amino acids. V was cut by 0 bases and J by 2 bases, with 8 bases left in between. CDR3 DNA: TGCGCCAGCAGCCAAGATCGCCAGGCTGGGGCCAACGTCCTGACTTTC. It encodes CASSQDRQAGANVLTF.

The genes are TRBV28 and TRBJ1-5; TRBD1 might be the D (6 bases). The CDR3 extends over 14 amino acids. Germline lookup yields CDR1 MDHEN and CDR2 SYDVKM. Trimming cost V 7 bases and J 0 bases, with 10 bases left between them. The DNA for the CDR3 is TGTGCCAGCATCGACAGGAGTAGCAATCAGCCCCAGCATTTT. Amino acid sequence: CASIDRSSNQPQHF.

The chain combines TRBV9 with TRBJ2-7; 8 bases fit TRBD2. The CDR3 spans 16 residues. Germline assignment: CDR1 SGDLS and CDR2 YYNGEE. V lost 3 bases to trimming and J lost 2 bases; unmatched junction nucleotides: 10. The CDR3: CASSAGPGREAYEQYF. CDR3 sequence (DNA): TGTGCCAGCAGCGCCGGCCCCGGGCGGGAGGCCTACGAGCAGTACTTC.

The genes are TRBV6-1 and TRBJ2-1; D gene uncertain. The CDR3 is made up of 13 amino acids. Deletions cut 7 bases from V and 8 bases from J, with 15 bases between. Per germline, CDR1 MNHNS and CDR2 SASEGT. The CDR3 region is CASIRYSGDEQFF. The CDR3 nucleotides read TGTGCCAGCATACGATACAGTGGCGATGAGCAGTTCTTC.

The chain recombines TRBV27 with TRBJ2-5; 10 bases line up with TRBD2. The J call is in doubt because the DNA end fits TRBJ2-7 better. CDR3 size: 14 residues. Germline loops: CDR1 MNHEY, CDR2 SMNVEV (reference sequence). CDR3 sequence (DNA): TGTGCCAGCAGTTTCAGCGGGGGGGCCTACGAGCAGTACTTC. This sequence encodes CASSFSGGAYEQYF.

The chain has TRBV18 and TRBJ2-7; the match to TRBD2 covers 8 bases. V dropped 3 bases and J dropped 2; count of bases not matched to a gene: 6. Germline V gene lookup returns CDR1 KGHSH and CDR2 LQKENI. This CDR3 comprises 15 residues. The CDR3 DNA reads TGTGCCAGCTCACCGCCGGGGGGGGCACCCTACGAGCAGTACTTC. Protein: CASSPPGGAPYEQYF.

The DNA of the CDR3 is TGTGCCAGCAGCTTGGGTGGGTGGGGACAGGGCAATCAGCCCCAGCATTTT. It encodes CASSLGGWGQGNQPQHF. The chain joins TRBV7-3 to TRBJ1-5, with 8 bases aligning to TRBD1. This CDR3 spans 17 amino acids. Losses at the gene ends were 3 bases for V and 2 bases for J; bases not matched to a gene: 9. Germline V gene data show CDR1 as SGHTA and CDR2 as FQGTGA.

The rearrangement uses TRBV14 and TRBJ1-1; D ambiguous. Trimming cost V 8 bases and J 2 bases, with 12 bases left between them. Germline V gene lookup returns CDR1 SGHDN and CDR2 FVKESK. The CDR3 is 13 amino acids. The CDR3 protein is CASVGDNNTEAFF. The DNA of the CDR3 is TGTGCCAGCGTCGGAGACAACAACACTGAAGCTTTCTTT.

The chain carries TRBV4-3 and TRBJ2-1; TRBD1 matches 10 bases. V lost 8 bases to trimming and J lost 8 bases; unmatched junction nucleotides: 9. The CDR3 covers 14 residues. CDR1 and CDR2 from the germline V gene are LGHNA and YSLEER. CDR3 nucleotide sequence: TGCGCCAGCGGTCCGGGACAGGGGTTACATGAGCAGTTCTTC. It translates to CASGPGQGLHEQFF.

The CDR3 region is CASSTAQYNEQFF. DNA of the CDR3: TGTGCCAGTAGTACCGCACAGTACAATGAGCAGTTCTTC. This chain uses TRBV19 with TRBJ2-1, with D hard to call. V was trimmed by 4 bases and J by 4 bases, leaving 8 bases between them. The germline gives CDR1 LNHDA, CDR2 SQIVND (reference sequence). CDR3 length: 13 residues. Complete variable domain (other parts from reference TRBV19 and TRBJ2-1): DGGITQSPKYLFRKEGQNVTLSCEQNLNHDAMYWYRQDPGQGLRLIYYSQIVNDFQKGDIAEGYSVSREKKESFPLTVTSAQKNPTAFYLCASSTAQYNEQFFGPGTRLTVL.

The gene calls are TRBV27 and TRBJ1-6; no reliable D call. Between the trimmed V and J ends, which lost 2 bases and 14 bases, there was a span of 13 bases. Per germline, CDR1 MNHEY and CDR2 SMNVEV (reference sequence). The CDR3 has 13 residues. The CDR3 loop reads CASSLGSTRSLHF. For the CDR3, the DNA is TGTGCCAGCAGTTTAGGTTCAACACGCTCCCTCCACTTT.

The genes are TRBV13 and TRBJ2-7; D call uncertain. CDR1 is PRHDT and CDR2 is FYEKMQ in the germline V gene (reference sequence). The V and J ends lost 3 bases and 0 bases respectively, with 9 bases between them. The CDR3 runs to 14 residues. CDR3 residues: CASSLGPSSYEQYF. Here the CDR3 DNA reads TGTGCCAGCAGCTTGGGTCCTAGCTCCTACGAGCAGTACTTC.